This entry describes one T cell receptor beta chain. The antigen remains unidentified. This may arise from a read error, as a much more abundant clone is one base away. Template switching added a universal primer binding site, and final cDNA carried unique molecular identifiers. TCRdb used MiXCR to reprocess the 5' RACE reads, holding one entry per CDR3 protein. The table lists about 250,000 distinct CDR3 sequences, approximately 8.3% of them singletons. This record belongs to a study of identical twins. Germline CDR1 is SQVTM and CDR2 is ANQGSEA. The CDR3 length is 11 residues. With 8 bases removed from V and 10 bases from J, the gap between germline ends came to 15 bases. Whole-study results and caveats: Among beta out-of-frame sequences, excess sharing between twins appeared weaker. Models underestimated TCR alpha sharing (out-of-frame) in monozygotic twins.

Healthy Caucasians made up all donors. In addition, the sample was reused for a study of yellow fever vaccine responses in identical twins.

The clonotype originates from a woman younger than 30 in good health. What was sequenced was CD8+ T cells sorted from blood. V gene TRBV29-1 combines with J gene TRBJ2-1; a possible D gene is TRBD1 (6 bases). The CDR3 DNA is TGCAGCACAGGGACGGGCGGAGAGCAGTTCTTC. The encoded protein is CSTGTGGEQFF.